A selection of T cell receptor beta chains follows, all from one sample in a study of T cells after yellow fever vaccination. TCRdb itself ran the 5' RACE reads through MiXCR, one entry per CDR3 protein. This sample yields over 45,000 distinct CDR3 sequences, of which around 6.9% are seen a single time; roughly 40% belongs to the top ten. The specimen was CD8+ T cells sorted from PBMCs, collected on the day of the first yellow fever vaccination. The source of these receptors is a man aged 18 to 29 who received the YFV17D yellow fever vaccine. Both conserved end residues are part of each CDR3. D genes are given only for firm matches. Clone size is not always given. Where it is, it says once, few, many or a class for expanded clones.

D gene,clone size,J gene,V gene,CDR3 DNA,CDR3 protein
-,-,TRBJ1-5,TRBV27,TGTGCCACCAAACGGGGAGTTGATCAGCCCCAGCATTTT,CATKRGVDQPQHF
TRBD2,few,TRBJ2-5,TRBV27,TGTGCCAGCAGTTTAAGGTTGGCTAGCGGGGTTAGGGAGACCCAGTACTTC,CASSLRLASGVRETQYF
-,few,TRBJ2-4,TRBV6-5,TGTGCCAGCAGTTTTGCGGTCCATGGTGGCGTTCAGTACTTC,CASSFAVHGGVQYF
-,-,TRBJ2-5,TRBV11-2,TGTGCCAGCAGCTTAGTCGGGACAACCGAGACCCAGTACTTC,CASSLVGTTETQYF
-,-,TRBJ2-1,TRBV15,TGTGCCACCAGCACCCGGGGGCTGGAAAGCTCCTACAATGAGCAGTTCTTC,CATSTRGLESSYNEQFF
TRBD2,many,TRBJ2-1,TRBV6-2/TRBV6-3,TGTGCCGGAGAATTAGTCCTAGCGGGGTTCGATGAGCAGTTCTTC,CAGELVLAGFDEQFF
TRBD2,many,TRBJ2-3,TRBV5-6,TGTGCCAGCAGCCGCCTCGGAGCGGGGGGTGGCACAGATACGCAGTATTTT,CASSRLGAGGGTDTQYF
TRBD1,many,TRBJ1-4,TRBV4-3,TGCGCCAGCAGCAGGGTCGACAGGGCGGATGAAAAACTGTTTTTT,CASSRVDRADEKLFF
-,-,TRBJ2-1,TRBV5-1,TGCGCCAGCAGCTTGTACGGGAATGAGCAGTTCTTC,CASSLYGNEQFF
-,few,TRBJ1-2,TRBV11-1,TGTGCCAGCAGGGATACCTACAGGGACCGGGGCGAGAACTATGGCTACACCTTC,CASRDTYRDRGENYGYTF
-,-,TRBJ2-1,TRBV2,TGTGCCTTCAGTTTAGGGGCGAATGAGCAGTTCTTC,CAFSLGANEQFF
-,-,TRBJ2-5,TRBV29-1,TGCTGCGTTGGGCGTCAAGAGACCCAGTACTTC,CCVGRQETQYF
-,-,TRBJ2-1,TRBV11-2,TGTGCCAGCAGCTTATGGGGGAGCTCCTACAATGAGCAGTTCTTC,CASSLWGSSYNEQFF
TRBD2,many,TRBJ2-2,TRBV4-3,TGCGCCAGCAGCGACGGACTAGCGGGGAACACCGGGGAGCTGTTTTTT,CASSDGLAGNTGELFF
-,many,TRBJ2-7,TRBV10-2,TGCGCCAGCAGTGGTGGTCTCGAGGAGTACTTC,CASSGGLEEYF
TRBD1,few,TRBJ2-5,TRBV6-5,TGTGCCAGCAGTCACATGGGACAGGGAGGAGAGACCCAGTACTTC,CASSHMGQGGETQYF
-,many,TRBJ1-3,TRBV29-1,TGCAGCGTTGAAGATCTCGGCAGGAGGTATTTT,CSVEDLGRRYF
TRBD1,few,TRBJ2-7,TRBV18,TGTGCCAGCTCGCAGACAGGGGGCTACGAGCAGTACTTC,CASSQTGGYEQYF
-,-,TRBJ2-1,TRBV5-5,TGTGCCATCAGCCCTCGGCTGGTATACAATGAGCAGTTCTTC,CAISPRLVYNEQFF
-,few,TRBJ2-2,TRBV5-1,TGCGCCAGCAGCTTGGCACCGAATTTAATGGCCGGGGAGCTGTTTTTT,CASSLAPNLMAGELFF
-,many,TRBJ2-3,TRBV7-9,TGTGCCAGCAGCCCGCGCACTCCCGCACTCACAGATACGCAGTATTTT,CASSPRTPALTDTQYF
-,many,TRBJ1-5,TRBV6-2/TRBV6-3,TGTGCCAGCAGCACAGGGAGGAGTAGCAATCAGCCCCAGCATTTT,CASSTGRSSNQPQHF